These T cell receptor beta chains were read from a single sample in a study of post-analysis software for immune sequencing data. TCRdb reanalysed the PCR reads using MiXCR and keeps one entry per CDR3 protein. The repertoire holds hundreds of thousands of distinct CDR3 sequences, with roughly 38% as singletons. The sequenced sample was blood. Every receptor here comes from a girl under 18 with multiple sclerosis. Both conserved end residues are part of each CDR3. D genes are given only for firm matches. Only part of the rows carry a size: once, few, many, or a class if the clone is expanded.

V gene	D gene	J gene	clone size	CDR3 DNA	CDR3 protein
TRBV18	-	TRBJ1-1	few	TGTGCCAGCTCACCCAGAGTAGCGAACACTGAAGCTTTCTTT	CASSPRVANTEAFF
TRBV10-3	TRBD2	TRBJ2-1	-	TGTGCCATCAGTGTCTTTGGGACTAGCGGGGGGGCAGGGGATGAGCAGTTCTTC	CAISVFGTSGGAGDEQFF
TRBV20-1	-	TRBJ1-1	-	TGCAGTGCTTCCGACCCCAACACTGAAGCTTTCTTT	CSASDPNTEAFF
TRBV10-3	TRBD1	TRBJ2-7	-	TGTGCCACGGGGTCGGGACAGAACTACGAGCAGTACTTC	CATGSGQNYEQYF
TRBV7-3	TRBD1	TRBJ1-1	few	TGTGCCAGCAGCGCCCGGGGGCCCTTCAGGGGGCCACTGAACACTGAAGCTTTCTTT	CASSARGPFRGPLNTEAFF
TRBV6-5	TRBD1	TRBJ1-2	-	TGTGCCAGCAGTTACTCGGGACAGCCTATTCTTTATGGCTACACCTTC	CASSYSGQPILYGYTF
TRBV12-3/TRBV12-4	-	TRBJ1-2	-	TGTGCCAGCAGTCTCGCTCGGGGCCCCTATGGCTACACCTTC	CASSLARGPYGYTF
TRBV28	-	TRBJ1-5	few	TGTGCCAGCAGTTTATTCGGTGTGTATAGCAATCAGCCCCAGCATTTT	CASSLFGVYSNQPQHF
TRBV6-5	-	TRBJ2-3	-	TGTGCCAGCAGTCCCGGACTGCTAACAGATACGCAGTATTTT	CASSPGLLTDTQYF
TRBV14	TRBD1	TRBJ2-7	-	TGTGCCAGCAGCCAAGATCCGGGGACAGGGTTTGATGGTGGCTACCCCTACGAGCAGTACTTC	CASSQDPGTGFDGGYPYEQYF
TRBV28	-	TRBJ1-5	-	TGTGCCAGCAGCTCAGTAGGGCCCCAGCATTTT	CASSSVGPQHF
TRBV6-5	-	TRBJ2-1	few	TGTGCCAGCAAACAGGGCAGGGGGGTCGATGAGCAGTTCTTC	CASKQGRGVDEQFF
TRBV4-1	-	TRBJ2-1	-	TGCGCCAGCAGACAGGGTCTTGAGCAGTTCTTC	CASRQGLEQFF
TRBV5-1	-	TRBJ2-7	-	TGCGCCAGCAGCCAAACCCCGGAGTCCTACGAGCAGTACTTC	CASSQTPESYEQYF
TRBV2	-	TRBJ1-2	few	TGTGCCAGCAGTGAACAGAACTATGGCTACACCTTC	CASSEQNYGYTF
TRBV2	TRBD2	TRBJ2-3	few	TGTGCCAGCAGTTATCCGGGACTAGTGACAGATACGCAGTATTTT	CASSYPGLVTDTQYF
TRBV6-6	-	TRBJ2-5	-	TGTGCCAGCATCTTACAGGGCTGGGAGACCCAGTACTTC	CASILQGWETQYF
TRBV29-1	-	TRBJ2-2	few	TGCAGCGTTCGTCGGATGGAGGCCGGGGAGCTGTTTTTT	CSVRRMEAGELFF
TRBV5-1	TRBD1	TRBJ2-7	-	TGCGCCAGCAGCTTGATCCCGGACAGGGAGGACGAGCAGTACTTC	CASSLIPDREDEQYF
TRBV9	-	TRBJ2-5	-	TGTGCCAGCAGCGTAGAGGCTGAGGGGGAGACCCAGTACTTC	CASSVEAEGETQYF
TRBV4-1	TRBD2	TRBJ2-3	-	TGCGCCAGCAGCCAAGGTCCTAGCGGGGGGGCCGGAGATACGCAGTATTTT	CASSQGPSGGAGDTQYF
TRBV20-1	TRBD2	TRBJ2-7	-	TGCAGTGCTAGCCCAGGACTAGCGGGCTACGAGCAGTACTTC	CSASPGLAGYEQYF
TRBV20-1	-	TRBJ1-1	-	TGCAGTGCCCAGAGGGCGGGGTCACAGAACACTGAAGCTTTCTTT	CSAQRAGSQNTEAFF
TRBV3-1	-	TRBJ2-5	-	TGTGCCAGCAGCCAAGTTCCGGGGGAGACCCAGTACTTC	CASSQVPGETQYF
TRBV2	TRBD2	TRBJ2-1	few	TGTGCCAGCAGTGGACTAGCGGGTCTGGTCTACAATGAGCAGTTCTTC	CASSGLAGLVYNEQFF
TRBV7-7	TRBD1	TRBJ2-7	few	TGTGCTAGCAGCTTGGGACAGGGGGCGGTCTACGAGCAGTACTTC	CASSLGQGAVYEQYF
TRBV24-1	-	TRBJ2-3	-	TGTGCCACCAGTCGGAGGGGAGGCGATACGCAGTATTTT	CATSRRGGDTQYF
TRBV6-2/TRBV6-3	-	TRBJ2-5	once	TGTGCCAGCAGTGAACATAGCGGCGGCGCGGCCCAGTACTTC	CASSEHSGGAAQYF
TRBV7-3	TRBD1	TRBJ2-1	-	TGTGCCAGCGGCCCGGGACAGGGGTTCTTGAAAAGCTCCTACAATGAGCAGTTCTTC	CASGPGQGFLKSSYNEQFF
TRBV20-1	TRBD1	TRBJ2-5	-	TGCAGTGCTAGAGAGCAGGGGGAGGAGACCCAGTACTTC	CSAREQGEETQYF
TRBV27	-	TRBJ2-1	few	TGTGCCAGCAGTTTATCGAGGGCAGGGCAGTACAATGAGCAGTTCTTC	CASSLSRAGQYNEQFF
TRBV7-2	-	TRBJ2-7	-	TGTGCCAGCAGCTTAGGGGGACCTACCCGTGGCGAGCAGTACTTC	CASSLGGPTRGEQYF
TRBV20-1	-	TRBJ1-5	few	TGCAGTGCTAGAGATGGGGATAGCAATCAGCCCCAGCATTTT	CSARDGDSNQPQHF
TRBV10-3	-	TRBJ1-1	few	TGTGCCATCAGTGAAGTAGCGTTGGGGAACACTGAAGCTTTCTTT	CAISEVALGNTEAFF
TRBV5-1	TRBD1	TRBJ2-1	-	TGCGCCAGCAGCTTTGGGACAGGCGATCCTGGGGAGCAGTTCTTC	CASSFGTGDPGEQFF
TRBV6-6	-	TRBJ1-4	-	TGTGCCAGCAAAAAACAGGATGAAAAACTGTTTTTT	CASKKQDEKLFF